The text below deals with one T cell receptor beta chain. Samples of blood were obtained at baseline, on cycle 4 day 1, and on cycle 7 day 1. The record originates from a study of OX40 agonist ivuxolimab in advanced cancers. For the study at large: Every 2 weeks, patients got intravenous ivuxolimab at one of six dose levels (0.01-10 mg/kg).

Germline V gene lookup returns CDR1 MNHNS and CDR2 SASEGT. The junction had 9 bases not matched to a gene; V was cut back by 4 bases and J by 9 bases. This CDR3 is built from 15 residues. Generated by immunoSEQ multiplex PCR, the TCRdb table keeps only in-frame clones and is missing some. The sample carries some 39,000 clones, about 87% recorded once. The sample in question was CD4+ or CD8+ T cells sorted from blood, obtained in a trial of the OX40 agonist ivuxolimab. The V call is TRBV6-1, the J call TRBJ1-6; 7 bases fit TRBD1. This TCR derives from an adult with an advanced solid tumor such as melanoma, head and neck, liver or kidney cancer. CDR3 protein: CASSVTRGLGSPLHF. The CDR3 DNA reads as TGTGCCAGCAGTGTCACAAGGGGGCTAGGTTCACCCCTCCACTTT.